The T cell receptor (beta chain) under discussion was sequenced for a study of blood T cell repertoires in COVID-19 (TCRdb year 2020). The study in broad terms: Samples from collaborators originated in the United States, Italy and Spain and spanned both the acute and convalescent phases of COVID-19. The prospective study material was composed of cDNA or gDNA derived from T cells, B-cell-depleted T cells, or PBMCs. Subjects who had been exposed to COVID-19, were actively infected with it, or had recovered from it provided the deeply sampled blood TCRbeta repertoires that made up the dataset. The repertoires were released in a freely available public database intended as a resource for research on the immune response to SARS-CoV-2. The samples were drawn from the first 160 participants of the ongoing ImmuneRACE study and from some 1,300 subjects provided by 6 global collaborators. A de-identified subject ID, COVID-19 status, age in years and sex were almost always included in the sample metadata. Where available, HLA class I and class II types were taken from metadata supplied by the sample provider and were not determined by assay-based typing.

TCRbeta CDR3 regions were amplified from genomic DNA using the immunoSEQ Assay, a bias-controlled multiplex PCR. Per the authors' processing: Within the assay, amplification of reference gene primers was used to estimate how many nucleated cells each sample contained. To quantify the absolute abundance of each unique TCRbeta CDR3 rearrangement, sequence reads were collapsed and filtered. For each sample, productive Simpson clonality was calculated as the square root of Simpson's diversity index over productive rearrangements. TCRdb took over this immuneACCESS table, retaining in-frame rearrangements with V and J assigned. Such tables are incomplete; in checked studies, under half of the missing clones stem from an unresolved V gene, and the remainder is unexplained. That table is the source of V, J and clone size, and D and trimming were worked out from the DNA. The sample records tens of thousands of clones, roughly four fifths of which are singletons. 8.2% of the sample is in the top ten clones.

General study outcomes and caveats: How much clinical and demographic metadata was included differed by source and by participant, and the metadata was provided uncurated.

Notes on this clone: Its antigen specificity is not known. There are no base qualities to consult, and no much larger clone falls within one base.

Whole blood was collected in K2EDTA tubes by collaborating institutions according to the institutions' own protocols. Collaborator samples were shipped for TCRbeta analysis as frozen whole blood, isolated PBMCs, or DNA extracted from either sample type. V was cut back by 0 bases and J by 4 bases, leaving a gap of 10 bases between them. The germline V gene (reference sequence) provides CDR1 MNHEY and CDR2 SMNVEV. Spanning cysteine to phenylalanine, the CDR3 consists of 15 amino acids. Only the CDR3 region is kept as DNA, spanning 45 bases read in frame from base 1. The receptor's source is a woman aged 80 or over with acute or convalescent COVID-19. Sequenced: peripheral blood. This sequence uses TRBV27 and TRBJ1-5; 5 matching bases give a weak D call of TRBD1. The encoded CDR3 is CASSLSGGKNQPQHF. The nucleotide sequence is TGTGCCAGCAGTTTATCGGGGGGGAAAAATCAGCCCCAGCATTTT.